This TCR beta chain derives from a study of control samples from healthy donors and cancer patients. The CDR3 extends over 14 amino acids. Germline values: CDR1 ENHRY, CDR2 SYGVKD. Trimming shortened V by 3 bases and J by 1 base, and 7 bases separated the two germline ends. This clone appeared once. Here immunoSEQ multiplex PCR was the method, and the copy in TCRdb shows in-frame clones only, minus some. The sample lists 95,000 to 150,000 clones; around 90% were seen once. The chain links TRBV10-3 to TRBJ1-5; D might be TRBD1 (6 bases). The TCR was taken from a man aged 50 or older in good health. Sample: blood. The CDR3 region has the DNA TGTGCCATCAGTGAACAGGGAAGCAATCAGCCCCAGCATTTT. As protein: CAISEQGSNQPQHF.